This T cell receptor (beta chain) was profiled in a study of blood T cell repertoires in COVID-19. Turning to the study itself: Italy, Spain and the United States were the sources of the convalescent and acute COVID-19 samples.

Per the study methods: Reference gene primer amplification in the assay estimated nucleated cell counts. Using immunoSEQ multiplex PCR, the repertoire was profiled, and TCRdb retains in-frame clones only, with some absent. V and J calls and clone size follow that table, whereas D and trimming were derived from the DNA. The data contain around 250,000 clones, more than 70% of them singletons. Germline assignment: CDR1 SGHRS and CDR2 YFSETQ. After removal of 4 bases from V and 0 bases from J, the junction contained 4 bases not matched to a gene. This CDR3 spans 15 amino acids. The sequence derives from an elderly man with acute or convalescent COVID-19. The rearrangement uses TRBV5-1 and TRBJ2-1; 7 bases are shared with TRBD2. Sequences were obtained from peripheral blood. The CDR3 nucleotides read TGCGCCAGCAGCCCGGGACTATCCTCCTACAATGAGCAGTTCTTC. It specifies CASSPGLSSYNEQFF.